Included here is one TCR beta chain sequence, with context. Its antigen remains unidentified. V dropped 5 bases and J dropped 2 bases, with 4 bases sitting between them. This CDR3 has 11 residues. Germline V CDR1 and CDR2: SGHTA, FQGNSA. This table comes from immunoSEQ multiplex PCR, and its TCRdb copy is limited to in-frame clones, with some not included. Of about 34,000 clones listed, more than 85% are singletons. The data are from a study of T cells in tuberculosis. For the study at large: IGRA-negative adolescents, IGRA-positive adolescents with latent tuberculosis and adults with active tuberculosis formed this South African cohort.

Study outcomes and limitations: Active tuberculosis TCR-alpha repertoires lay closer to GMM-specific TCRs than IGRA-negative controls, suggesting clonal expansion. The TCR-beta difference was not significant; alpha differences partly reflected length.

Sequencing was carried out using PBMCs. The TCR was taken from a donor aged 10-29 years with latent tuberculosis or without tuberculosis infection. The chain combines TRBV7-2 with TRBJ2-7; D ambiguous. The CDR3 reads CASSITYEQYF. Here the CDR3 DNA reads TGTGCCAGCAGCATAACCTACGAGCAGTACTTC.